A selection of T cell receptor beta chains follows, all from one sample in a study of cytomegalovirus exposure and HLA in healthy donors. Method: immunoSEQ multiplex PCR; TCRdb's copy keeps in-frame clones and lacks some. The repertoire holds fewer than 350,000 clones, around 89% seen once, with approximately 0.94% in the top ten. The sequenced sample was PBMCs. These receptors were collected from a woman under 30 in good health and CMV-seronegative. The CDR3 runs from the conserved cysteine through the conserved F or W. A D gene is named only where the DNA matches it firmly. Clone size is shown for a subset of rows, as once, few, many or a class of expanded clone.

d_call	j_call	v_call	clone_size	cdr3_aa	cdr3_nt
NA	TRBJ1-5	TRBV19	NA	CASSIDSGGNQPQHF	TGTGCCAGTAGTATAGATTCGGGGGGCAATCAGCCCCAGCATTTT
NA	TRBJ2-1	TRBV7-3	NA	CASRAGSSYNEQFF	TGTGCCAGCAGGGCCGGGAGCTCCTACAATGAGCAGTTCTTC
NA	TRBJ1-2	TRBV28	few	CASSSLGSPDGYTF	TGTGCCAGCAGTTCGTTAGGGAGCCCCGATGGCTACACCTTC
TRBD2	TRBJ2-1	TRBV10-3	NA	CAISEEGLGEQFF	TGTGCCATCAGTGAGGAAGGACTAGGGGAGCAGTTCTTC
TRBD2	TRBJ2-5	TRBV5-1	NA	CASSLVGGRLLETQYF	TGCGCCAGCAGCTTGGTTGGCGGGAGGTTATTAGAGACCCAGTACTTC
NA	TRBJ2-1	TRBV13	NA	CASSSLLRAGPGEQFF	TGTGCCAGCAGCTCCCTCTTGCGGGCCGGTCCGGGTGAGCAGTTCTTC
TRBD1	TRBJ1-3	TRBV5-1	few	CASSFTGESGNTIYF	TGCGCCAGCAGCTTCACAGGGGAATCTGGAAACACCATATATTTT
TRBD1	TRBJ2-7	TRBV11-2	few	CASSPGQGGYSSYEQYF	TGTGCCAGCAGCCCGGGACAGGGGGGTTACAGCTCCTACGAGCAGTACTTC
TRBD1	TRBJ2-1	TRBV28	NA	CASSLPPGQGKNEQFF	TGTGCCAGCAGTTTACCACCGGGACAGGGTAAAAATGAGCAGTTCTTC
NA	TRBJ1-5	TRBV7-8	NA	CASSLVRFGGVQPQHF	TGTGCCAGCAGCTTAGTGAGGTTTGGGGGGGTACAGCCCCAGCATTTT
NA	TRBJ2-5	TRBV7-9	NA	CASSPQVYQETQYF	TGTGCCAGCAGTCCTCAGGTGTACCAAGAGACCCAGTACTTC
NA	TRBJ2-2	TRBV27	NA	CASSLTGIGVPGELFF	TGTGCCAGCAGTTTAACCGGGATAGGAGTACCAGGGGAGCTGTTTTTT
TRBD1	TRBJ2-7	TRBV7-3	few	CASSVSSGTAEQYF	TGTGCCAGCAGCGTGTCCTCCGGGACAGCCGAGCAGTACTTC
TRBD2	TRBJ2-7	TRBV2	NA	CASRGLAGGPNEQYF	TGTGCCAGCAGAGGCCTAGCGGGAGGGCCTAACGAGCAGTACTTC
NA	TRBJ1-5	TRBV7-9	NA	CASSSIEKGGNQPQHF	TGTGCCAGCAGCAGCATCGAAAAGGGGGGCAATCAGCCCCAGCATTTT
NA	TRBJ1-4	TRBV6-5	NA	CASSYSRRARGEKLFF	TGTGCCAGCAGTTACTCCCGACGGGCACGGGGAGAAAAACTGTTTTTT
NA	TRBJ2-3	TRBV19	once	CASSTGGADTQYF	TGTGCCAGTAGCACTGGAGGGGCAGATACGCAGTATTTT
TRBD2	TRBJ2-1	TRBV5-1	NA	CASSPTSGRATQFF	TGCGCCAGCAGCCCTACTAGCGGGAGAGCAACTCAGTTCTTC
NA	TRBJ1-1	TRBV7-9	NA	CASSYDPGEHLNTEAFF	TGTGCCAGCAGCTACGACCCGGGGGAACACTTGAACACTGAAGCTTTCTTT
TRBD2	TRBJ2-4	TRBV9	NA	CASSVEGLAGAKNIQYF	TGTGCCAGCAGCGTAGAAGGTCTAGCGGGAGCCAAAAACATTCAGTACTTC
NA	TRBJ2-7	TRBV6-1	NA	CASTPVGVGFYEQYF	TGTGCCAGCACCCCGGTCGGGGTGGGATTCTACGAGCAGTACTTC
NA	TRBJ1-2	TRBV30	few	CAWSVRRSNYGYTF	TGTGCCTGGAGTGTAAGACGGAGTAACTATGGCTACACCTTC
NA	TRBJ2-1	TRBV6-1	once	CASSASDPNEQFF	TGTGCCAGCAGTGCTAGTGATCCAAATGAGCAGTTCTTC
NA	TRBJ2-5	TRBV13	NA	CASSSNRVPQYF	TGTGCCAGCAGCTCCAACAGGGTCCCCCAGTACTTC
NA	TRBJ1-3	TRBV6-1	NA	CASSEDPDTIYF	TGTGCCAGCAGTGAAGATCCAGACACCATATATTTT
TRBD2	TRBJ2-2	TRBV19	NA	CASSISRLAGGPGTGELFF	TGTGCCAGTAGTATAAGTCGGCTAGCGGGAGGGCCGGGCACCGGGGAGCTGTTTTTT
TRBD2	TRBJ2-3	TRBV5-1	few	CASSLALAGGPQDTQYF	TGCGCCAGCAGCTTGGCGCTAGCGGGAGGGCCGCAAGATACGCAGTATTTT
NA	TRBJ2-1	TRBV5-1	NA	CASSFATGIYNEQFF	TGCGCCAGCAGCTTTGCCACAGGGATCTACAATGAGCAGTTCTTC
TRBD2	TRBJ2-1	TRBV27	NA	CASSSYLGLAKFF	TGTGCCAGCAGTTCGTACCTCGGACTAGCTAAGTTCTTC
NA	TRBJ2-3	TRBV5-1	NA	CASALFTDTQYF	TGCGCCAGCGCTCTATTCACAGATACGCAGTATTTT